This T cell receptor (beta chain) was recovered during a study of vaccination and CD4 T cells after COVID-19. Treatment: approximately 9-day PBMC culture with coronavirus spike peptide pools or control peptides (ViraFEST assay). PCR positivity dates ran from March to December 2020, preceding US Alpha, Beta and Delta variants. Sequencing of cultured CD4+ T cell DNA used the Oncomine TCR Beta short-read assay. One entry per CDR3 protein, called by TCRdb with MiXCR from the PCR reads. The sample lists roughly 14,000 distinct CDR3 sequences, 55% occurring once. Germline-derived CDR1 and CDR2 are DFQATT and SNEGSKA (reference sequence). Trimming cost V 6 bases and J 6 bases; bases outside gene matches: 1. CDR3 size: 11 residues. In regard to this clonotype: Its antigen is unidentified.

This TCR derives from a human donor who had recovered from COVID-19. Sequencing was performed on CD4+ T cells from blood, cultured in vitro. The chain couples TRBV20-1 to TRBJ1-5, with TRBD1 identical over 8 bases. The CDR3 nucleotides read TGCAGTGCCGGACAGGGTCAGCCCCAGCATTTT. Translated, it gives CSAGQGQPQHF.